Following are 27 T cell receptor beta chains from one sample sequenced in a study of blood T cell repertoires in COVID-19. Using immunoSEQ multiplex PCR, the repertoire was profiled, and TCRdb retains in-frame clones only, with some absent. The profile covers some 150,000 clones, with over 65% appearing a single time and about 1.8% taken by the ten largest. The sample comprised peripheral blood. These receptors were collected from a man older than 75 with acute or convalescent COVID-19.

The chain links TRBV11-2 to TRBJ1-1; D remains unclear. V shed 5 bases and J shed 0 bases, with 13 bases lying between them. The CDR3 has 15 residues. Germline V gives CDR1 SGHAT, CDR2 FQNNGV. CDR3 nucleotide sequence: TGTGCCAGCAGCACCAGACAAACCCTGAACACTGAAGCTTTCTTT. The encoded protein is CASSTRQTLNTEAFF.

The chain joins TRBV4-3 to TRBJ2-6; D ambiguous. Trimming cost V 0 bases and J 0 bases, with 3 bases left between them. This CDR3 is built from 15 residues. From germline, CDR1 is LGHNA and CDR2 YSLEER. Written as DNA, the CDR3 is TGCGCCAGCAGCCAAGATCACTCTGGGGCCAACGTCCTGACTTTC. Its translation: CASSQDHSGANVLTF.

V is TRBV14 and J is TRBJ1-1; D is possibly TRBD1 (6 bases). The germline gives CDR1 SGHDN, CDR2 FVKESK. This CDR3 spans 13 amino acids. Between the trimmed V and J ends, which lost 5 bases and 4 bases, there was a span of 11 bases. The CDR3 sequence is CASSIQGGTEAFF. The CDR3 DNA reads as TGTGCCAGCAGCATACAGGGTGGCACTGAAGCTTTCTTT.

The chain links TRBV12-3 or TRBV12-4 to TRBJ2-1, with D tentatively TRBD1 (6 bases). The CDR3 runs to 11 residues. V was clipped by 1 base and J by 14 bases, with 9 bases between them. The CDR3 sequence: CASSLDRAEFF. The CDR3, as DNA: TGTGCCAGCAGTTTAGACAGGGCGGAGTTCTTC.

This chain links TRBV19 with TRBJ2-5, with TRBD1 matching over 10 bases. This CDR3 is built from 14 residues. The germline V gene encodes CDR1 LNHDA and CDR2 SQIVND (reference sequence). The ends lost 5 bases at V and 5 bases at J; junction bases unmatched: 5. CDR3: CASSATGGIETQYF. The CDR3 DNA follows: TGTGCCAGTAGTGCGACAGGGGGCATCGAGACCCAGTACTTC.

The chain is built from TRBV27 and TRBJ2-1; TRBD1 agrees at 11 bases. CDR1 is MNHEY, CDR2 SMNVEV, per germline (reference sequence). This CDR3 contains 17 residues. Germline trimming cut 1 base from V and 10 bases from J; bases unmatched to any gene: 12. In DNA form, the CDR3 reads TGTGCCAGCAGTTTATTATCGTTTTGGGACAGGGGGAAGGAGCAGTTCTTC. Encoded protein: CASSLLSFWDRGKEQFF.

This clone was seen a single time. The J gene is TRBJ2-7, the V gene TRBV19, with 9 bases that match TRBD1. With V trimmed by 4 bases and J by 4 bases, 8 bases remained unmatched. Germline V CDR1 and CDR2: LNHDA, SQIVND (reference sequence). CDR3 length: 15 residues. The CDR3 DNA reads TGTGCCAGTAGTACGATCATGACAGGGGGTTACGAGCAGTACTTC. It specifies CASSTIMTGGYEQYF.

The genes are TRBV24-1 and TRBJ2-1, with 7 positions matching TRBD2. Germline CDR1 reads KGHDR; CDR2 reads SFDVKD. This CDR3 comprises 14 residues. Germline trimming cut 9 bases from V and 6 bases from J; bases unmatched to any gene: 10. The CDR3 nucleotides read TGTGCCACCCGGGGTCGGGGGGATAGCAATGAGCAGTTCTTC. Its translation is CATRGRGDSNEQFF.

CDR3 loop: CASSGRDRGRANEKLFF. The CDR3 DNA follows: TGTGCCAGCAGTGGCCGGGACAGGGGGCGGGCTAATGAAAAACTGTTTTTT. The V call is TRBV27, the J call TRBJ1-4; 12 nucleotides align to TRBD1. CDR1 is MNHEY and CDR2 is SMNVEV in the germline V gene (reference sequence). With V trimmed by 5 bases and J by 3 bases, 7 bases remained unmatched. This CDR3 has 17 residues.

The genes are TRBV5-6 and TRBJ2-2; no clear D gene. With 2 bases removed from V and 5 bases from J, the gap between germline ends came to 13 bases. The CDR3 runs to 15 residues. Germline CDR1 is SGHDT and CDR2 is YYEEEE. The CDR3 DNA sequence: TGTGCCAGCAGCTTTGGTAATGAACGGACCGGGGAGCTGTTTTTT. Its translation is CASSFGNERTGELFF.

The chain is built from TRBV3-1 (or the pseudogene TRBV3-2) and TRBJ2-5, with TRBD2 matching 8 bases. The CDR3 runs 13 residues. V trimming: 3 bases; J trimming: 8 bases; junction bases outside the gene matches: 5. Germline CDR1 is LGHDT and CDR2 is YNNKEL (reference sequence). CDR3: CASSHPRGGTQYF. As DNA, the CDR3 is TGTGCCAGCAGCCACCCCCGGGGGGGCACCCAGTACTTC.

The J gene is TRBJ1-1, the V gene TRBV5-5; the D gene is possibly TRBD1 (5 bases). The germline V and J ends were trimmed by 2 bases and 7 bases, with 12 bases remaining between them. Germline lookup yields CDR1 SGHKS and CDR2 YYEKEE (reference sequence). This CDR3 is built from 13 residues. The CDR3 DNA is TGTGCCAGCAGCTTCCAGGGATCCATTGAAGCTTTCTTT. Protein sequence: CASSFQGSIEAFF. The full variable domain, in which reference TRBV5-5 and TRBJ1-1 provide the parts outside the CDR3, is DAGVTQSPTHLIKTRGQQVTLRCSPISGHKSVSWYQQVLGQGPQFIFQYYEKEERGRGNFPDRFSARQFPNYSSELNVNALLLGDSALYLCASSFQGSIEAFFGQGTRLTVV.

The genes are TRBV27 and TRBJ2-7; tentatively, D is TRBD2 (6 bases). V shed 1 base and J shed 2 bases, with 9 bases lying between them. Per germline, CDR1 MNHEY and CDR2 SMNVEV (reference sequence). This CDR3 has 14 amino acids. The CDR3 region has the DNA TGTGCCAGCAGTTTATTCTGGGGGGCCTACGAGCAGTACTTC. It is translated as CASSLFWGAYEQYF.

The rearrangement links TRBV12-3 or TRBV12-4 to TRBJ2-5; 7 bases are shared with TRBD2. The CDR3 contains 13 residues. With 6 bases clipped from V and 7 bases from J, the junction kept 8 bases outside the gene matches. The CDR3 region is CASRAGREGTQYF. The CDR3 nucleotides are TGTGCCAGCAGAGCCGGCAGGGAGGGGACCCAGTACTTC.

The V gene is TRBV5-1, the J gene TRBJ2-5, with 7 bases fitting TRBD1. V dropped 3 bases and J dropped 3; count of bases not matched to a gene: 8. The CDR3 is 15 amino acids. In germline, CDR1 is SGHRS, CDR2 YFSETQ. CDR3 in amino acids: CASSSTGTEEETQYF. CDR3 nucleotide sequence: TGCGCCAGCAGCTCAACCGGGACAGAGGAAGAGACCCAGTACTTC. The complete variable domain, with remaining parts taken from reference TRBV5-1 and TRBJ2-5, reads KAGVTQTPRYLIKTRGQQVTLSCSPISGHRSVSWYQQTPGQGLQFLFEYFSETQRNKGNFPGRFSGRQFSNSRSEMNVSTLELGDSALYLCASSSTGTEEETQYFGPGTRLLVL.

The J gene is TRBJ1-3, the V gene TRBV7-9, with no clear D. Trimming left V 9 bases short and J 1 base short, with 13 bases between. There are 14 residues in the CDR3. Germline values: CDR1 SEHNR, CDR2 FQNEAQ (reference sequence). The CDR3, as DNA: TGTGCCAGAGGCGGGATTCAATCTGGAAACACCATATATTTT. It codes for CARGGIQSGNTIYF.

The chain uses TRBV27 and TRBJ1-2; D possibly corresponds to TRBD1 (6 bases). CDR1 is MNHEY, CDR2 SMNVEV, per germline (reference sequence). This CDR3 has 14 amino acids. Trimming removed 6 bases from V and 4 bases from J, with 15 bases in between. CDR3 nucleotide sequence: TGTGCCAGCAGAACCTCAGGGGAATCCTATGGCTACACCTTC. This translates into CASRTSGESYGYTF.

The chain uses TRBV7-3 and TRBJ2-3, with a possible D match to TRBD2 (6 bases). The CDR3 length is 16 residues. Germline assignment: CDR1 SGHTA and CDR2 FQGTGA. Trimming stripped 1 base from V and 2 bases from J, with 13 bases between. The CDR3 here is CASSLNGGGTTDTQYF. As DNA, the CDR3 is TGTGCCAGCAGCTTAAATGGCGGAGGGACCACAGATACGCAGTATTTT.

V is TRBV27 and J is TRBJ1-4; 9 bases are shared with TRBD1. The CDR3 loop spans 14 amino acids. Germline CDR1 MNHEY, CDR2 SMNVEV (reference sequence). V lost 3 bases to trimming and J lost 8 bases; unmatched junction nucleotides: 4. The CDR3 is CASSFWDRVEKLFF. The CDR3 DNA reads as TGTGCCAGCAGTTTCTGGGACAGGGTCGAAAAACTGTTTTTT.

The chain recombines TRBV5-4 with TRBJ2-1, with a weak D call TRBD2 (5 bases). The CDR3 spans 14 residues. Per germline, CDR1 SGHNT and CDR2 YYREEE (reference sequence). V shed 0 bases and J shed 5 bases, with 9 bases lying between them. CDR3 residues: CASSLGGSDNEQFF. For the CDR3, the DNA is TGTGCCAGCAGCTTGGGAGGGTCCGACAATGAGCAGTTCTTC.

This clone was observed once. The chain carries TRBV6-6 and TRBJ2-3; the D is unclear. The CDR3 has 16 residues. Germline assignment: CDR1 MNHNY and CDR2 SVGAGI (reference sequence). The V gene lost 7 bases and the J gene lost 2 bases, with 19 bases spanning the gap. This CDR3 reads CASNTRIVTNTDTQYF. CDR3 in DNA: TGTGCCAGCAACACGAGAATAGTTACTAACACAGATACGCAGTATTTT.

This clone has a single count. The rearrangement links TRBV12-3 or TRBV12-4 to TRBJ1-1; tentatively, D is TRBD1 (5 bases). Trimming removed 7 bases at V and 3 bases at J, with 12 bases between. The CDR3 is 13 amino acids. The CDR3 region is CASTRTGDTEAFF. The CDR3 region has the DNA TGTGCCAGCACCCGGACGGGGGACACTGAAGCTTTCTTT.

This chain connects TRBV11-3 to TRBJ2-2; 7 bases match TRBD1. The CDR3 loop spans 16 amino acids. The V segment lost 7 bases and the J segment 0 bases; nucleotides outside the gene matches: 8. Germline CDR1 is SGHNT and CDR2 is YENEEA. The CDR3, as DNA: TGTGCCAGCAACTTCAGGACAGGCGCGAACACCGGGGAGCTGTTTTTT. Amino acids: CASNFRTGANTGELFF.

CDR3 sequence reads: CAATGVGGYTF. The CDR3 coding sequence is TGTGCCGCGACAGGGGTTGGTGGCTACACCTTC. The rearrangement links TRBV28 to TRBJ1-2; 8 positions match TRBD1. V lost 11 bases and J lost 7; bases outside the gene matches: 6. This CDR3 comprises 11 residues. Germline CDR1 reads MDHEN; CDR2 reads SYDVKM.

The CDR3 sequence is CASSRGHWGYTF. DNA of the CDR3: TGTGCCAGTAGTAGGGGGCATTGGGGCTACACCTTC. This sequence joins TRBV19 and TRBJ1-2; maybe TRBD1 (6 bases). The CDR3 extends over 12 amino acids. V was pared by 4 bases and J by 8 bases, with 11 bases between. In germline, CDR1 is LNHDA, CDR2 SQIVND (reference sequence). Variable domain in full (rest from reference TRBV19 and TRBJ1-2): DGGITQSPKYLFRKEGQNVTLSCEQNLNHDAMYWYRQDPGQGLRLIYYSQIVNDFQKGDIAEGYSVSREKKESFPLTVTSAQKNPTAFYLCASSRGHWGYTFGSGTRLTVV.

This clone was seen more than once but under ten times. The CDR3 region is CASSYTIFSNEQYF. CDR3 DNA: TGTGCCAGCAGTTATACGATATTCTCTAACGAGCAGTACTTC. The chain uses TRBV6-2 or TRBV6-3 and TRBJ2-7; D remains ambiguous. Germline values: CDR1 MNHEY, CDR2 SVGEGT. V was pared by 3 bases and J by 5 bases, with 14 bases between. The CDR3 is 14 residues long.

J is TRBJ2-3 and V is TRBV7-9; the match to TRBD2 covers 9 bases. V dropped 5 bases and J dropped 4; count of bases not matched to a gene: 10. The CDR3 extends over 16 amino acids. Germline CDR1 is SEHNR and CDR2 is FQNEAQ (reference sequence). CDR3 protein: CASSPQRGAKADTQYF. The CDR3 nucleotides are TGTGCCAGCAGCCCCCAGCGGGGGGCTAAGGCAGATACGCAGTATTTT.